A single sample is the source of the 14 T cell receptor beta chains below, sequenced in a study of OX40 agonist ivuxolimab in advanced cancers. Method: immunoSEQ multiplex PCR; TCRdb's copy keeps in-frame clones and lacks some. The table shows over 70,000 clones, with 85% to 90% occurring only once. The material was CD4+ or CD8+ T cells sorted from blood, obtained in a trial of the OX40 agonist ivuxolimab. The receptors originated from an adult with an advanced solid tumor such as melanoma, head and neck, liver or kidney cancer.

The rearrangement joins TRBV6-1 to TRBJ2-1; TRBD1 aligns across 7 bases. The CDR3 covers 14 residues. CDR1 is MNHNS and CDR2 is SASEGT in the germline V gene. The junction had 3 bases not matched to a gene; V was cut back by 3 bases and J by 4 bases. This CDR3 reads CASSDEGAYNEQFF. Here the CDR3 DNA reads TGTGCCAGCAGTGATGAGGGGGCTTACAATGAGCAGTTCTTC.

The chain links TRBV15 to TRBJ2-7, with D hard to call. Germline V gene data show CDR1 as LNHNV and CDR2 as YYDKDF (reference sequence). Deletions cut 5 bases from V and 6 bases from J, with 20 bases between. The CDR3 covers 15 residues. CDR3 sequence reads: CATSSDTLLGSEQYF. Here the CDR3 DNA reads TGTGCCACCAGCTCAGACACGCTCTTAGGATCCGAGCAGTACTTC. Full variable domain (remainder filled in from reference TRBV15 and TRBJ2-7): DAMVIQNPRYQVTQFGKPVTLSCSQTLNHNVMYWYQQKSSQAPKLLFHYYDKDFNNEADTPDNFQSRRPNTSFCFLDIRSPGLGDTAMYLCATSSDTLLGSEQYFGPGTRLTVT.

This clone was found once. The chain couples TRBV7-8 to TRBJ1-5; D is perhaps TRBD1 (6 bases). CDR1 and CDR2 from the germline V gene are SGHVS and FQNEAQ. This CDR3 region has 17 residues. The germline V and J ends were trimmed by 2 bases and 0 bases, with 14 bases remaining between them. As DNA, the CDR3 is TGTGCCAGCAGCTTAACCGGGACACTTGTTAGCAATCAGCCCCAGCATTTT. It codes for CASSLTGTLVSNQPQHF.

V is TRBV25-1 and J is TRBJ2-3; TRBD2 matches 7 bases. The germline V gene has CDR1 MGHDK and CDR2 SYGVNS. V was pared by 2 bases and J by 5 bases, with 4 bases of the junction left unmatched. CDR3 length: 14 amino acids. CDR3 bases: TGTGCCAGCAGTGAAGAGGCGGGAGTAGATACGCAGTATTTT. Encoded protein: CASSEEAGVDTQYF.

The rearrangement joins TRBV27 to TRBJ2-1; no clear D. The germline CDR1 and CDR2 sequences are MNHEY and SMNVEV (reference sequence). V lost 1 base and J lost 0, with 7 bases in between. This CDR3 has 15 residues. This CDR3 is CASSLWQSSYNEQFF. CDR3 bases: TGTGCCAGCAGTTTATGGCAGAGCTCCTACAATGAGCAGTTCTTC.

The V call is TRBV6-1, the J call TRBJ1-2; D unclear. Trimming removed 2 bases from V and 4 bases from J, with 8 bases in between. CDR3 length: 13 residues. Looked up from germline, CDR1 is MNHNS and CDR2 is SASEGT. The CDR3 DNA is TGTGCCAGCAGTGAAATGTACAGCTATGGCTACACCTTC. Encoded protein: CASSEMYSYGYTF.

V gene TRBV27 combines with J gene TRBJ1-2, with TRBD1 matching over 7 bases. The CDR3 is 14 amino acids. Germline CDR1 and CDR2: MNHEY and SMNVEV (reference sequence). V dropped 2 bases and J dropped 3; count of bases not matched to a gene: 3. CDR3 DNA: TGTGCCAGCAGTTTAGGGGACAGTTACTATGGCTACACCTTC. Its protein is CASSLGDSYYGYTF.

This rearrangement joins TRBV6-1 to TRBJ1-2, with a possible D match to TRBD1 (6 bases). CDR3 length: 14 residues. Deletions cut 0 bases from V and 4 bases from J, with 9 bases between. Germline V lookup: CDR1 MNHNS, CDR2 SASEGT. This CDR3 reads CASSEAVRGYGYTF. CDR3 coding DNA: TGTGCCAGCAGTGAAGCGGTCAGGGGCTATGGCTACACCTTC.

The V call is TRBV11-2, the J call TRBJ1-2; possible D gene TRBD1, 5 bases. Trimming left V 5 bases short and J 3 bases short, with 19 bases between. Germline values: CDR1 SGHAT, CDR2 FQNNGV. CDR3 length equals 16 residues. CDR3 sequence (DNA): TGTGCCAGCAGCCCAAAGGTGGGGCAACGGGACTATGGCTACACCTTC. It yields the protein CASSPKVGQRDYGYTF.

This clone was recorded only once. The chain recombines TRBV2 with TRBJ2-7; a possible D gene is TRBD1 (6 bases). This CDR3 spans 14 amino acids. Between the trimmed V and J ends, which lost 5 bases and 3 bases, there was a span of 14 bases. Germline V gene sequence: CDR1 SNHLY, CDR2 FYNNEI. This CDR3 is CASSSRAGDYEQYF. CDR3 DNA: TGTGCCAGCAGTTCGAGGGCAGGGGACTACGAGCAGTACTTC.

V is TRBV6-5 and J is TRBJ2-7; D not certain. CDR1 and CDR2 (germline): MNHEY, SVGAGI. The ends were cut back, 5 bases at V and 6 bases at J, with 11 bases in the middle. The CDR3 sequence is 12 residues long. The CDR3 DNA reads as TGTGCCAGCAGTGATGTCCTGGCCGAGCAGTACTTC. Amino acid sequence: CASSDVLAEQYF.

Here the CDR3 reads CASSGSYTEAFF. The CDR3 nucleotides read TGCGCCAGCAGCGGGAGTTACACTGAAGCTTTCTTT. The chain joins TRBV5-1 to TRBJ1-1; D gene uncertain. V lost 4 bases and J 3 bases, leaving 7 bases between the germline ends. The CDR3 is 12 amino acids. Germline assignment: CDR1 SGHRS and CDR2 YFSETQ. Based on the CDR3 plus reference TRBV5-1 and TRBJ1-1, the full variable domain is KAGVTQTPRYLIKTRGQQVTLSCSPISGHRSVSWYQQTPGQGLQFLFEYFSETQRNKGNFPGRFSGRQFSNSRSEMNVSTLELGDSALYLCASSGSYTEAFFGQGTRLTVV.

This chain connects TRBV27 to TRBJ2-7, with D maybe TRBD2 (6 bases). Germline CDR1 is MNHEY and CDR2 is SMNVEV (reference sequence). Between the trimmed V and J ends, which lost 10 bases and 5 bases, there was a span of 21 bases. This CDR3 contains 14 residues. CDR3 bases: TGTGCCATCTCCTCCGGGAGTTGGGGGGACGAGCAGTACTTC. Translated, it gives CAISSGSWGDEQYF.

The gene calls are TRBV9 and TRBJ1-5; D uncertain. V lost 0 bases, J lost 3 bases, and 7 bases lay in between. Germline CDR1 is SGDLS and CDR2 is YYNGEE. This CDR3 spans 14 amino acids. The CDR3 region has the DNA TGTGCCAGCAGCGTAGGAGGGTTCAATCAGCCCCAGCATTTT. The encoded protein is CASSVGGFNQPQHF.